The clone carrying this T cell receptor (beta chain) has ten or more counts. No antigen is known for it. This record belongs to a study of glioma-infiltrating T cells. Study-wide results and caveats: Very few CDR3 sequences were shared between tissue and blood.

Germline assignment: CDR1 MNHEY and CDR2 SMNVEV (reference sequence). J gave up 8 bases and V 2 bases, and 9 bases lay outside the gene matches. This CDR3 comprises 16 residues. Using RNA template, CDR3s of TCR alpha and beta were amplified with iRepertoire arm-PCR. TCRdb reanalysed the multiplex PCR reads using MiXCR and keeps one entry per CDR3 protein. The sample contains about 130,000 distinct CDR3 sequences, roughly 20% of which appear only once. This rearrangement joins TRBV27 to TRBJ2-1; 10 nucleotides align to TRBD2. The sample taken for sequencing was glioma tissue, nonneoplastic brain tissue, or PBMCs (not recorded which). The receptor comes from a human donor with low-grade glioma or glioblastoma, undergoing nonglioma brain surgery, or in good health (not recorded which). CDR3 sequence: CASSLGVLAGVDEQFF. The CDR3 DNA sequence: TGTGCCAGCAGTTTAGGCGTCCTAGCGGGAGTCGATGAGCAGTTCTTC.